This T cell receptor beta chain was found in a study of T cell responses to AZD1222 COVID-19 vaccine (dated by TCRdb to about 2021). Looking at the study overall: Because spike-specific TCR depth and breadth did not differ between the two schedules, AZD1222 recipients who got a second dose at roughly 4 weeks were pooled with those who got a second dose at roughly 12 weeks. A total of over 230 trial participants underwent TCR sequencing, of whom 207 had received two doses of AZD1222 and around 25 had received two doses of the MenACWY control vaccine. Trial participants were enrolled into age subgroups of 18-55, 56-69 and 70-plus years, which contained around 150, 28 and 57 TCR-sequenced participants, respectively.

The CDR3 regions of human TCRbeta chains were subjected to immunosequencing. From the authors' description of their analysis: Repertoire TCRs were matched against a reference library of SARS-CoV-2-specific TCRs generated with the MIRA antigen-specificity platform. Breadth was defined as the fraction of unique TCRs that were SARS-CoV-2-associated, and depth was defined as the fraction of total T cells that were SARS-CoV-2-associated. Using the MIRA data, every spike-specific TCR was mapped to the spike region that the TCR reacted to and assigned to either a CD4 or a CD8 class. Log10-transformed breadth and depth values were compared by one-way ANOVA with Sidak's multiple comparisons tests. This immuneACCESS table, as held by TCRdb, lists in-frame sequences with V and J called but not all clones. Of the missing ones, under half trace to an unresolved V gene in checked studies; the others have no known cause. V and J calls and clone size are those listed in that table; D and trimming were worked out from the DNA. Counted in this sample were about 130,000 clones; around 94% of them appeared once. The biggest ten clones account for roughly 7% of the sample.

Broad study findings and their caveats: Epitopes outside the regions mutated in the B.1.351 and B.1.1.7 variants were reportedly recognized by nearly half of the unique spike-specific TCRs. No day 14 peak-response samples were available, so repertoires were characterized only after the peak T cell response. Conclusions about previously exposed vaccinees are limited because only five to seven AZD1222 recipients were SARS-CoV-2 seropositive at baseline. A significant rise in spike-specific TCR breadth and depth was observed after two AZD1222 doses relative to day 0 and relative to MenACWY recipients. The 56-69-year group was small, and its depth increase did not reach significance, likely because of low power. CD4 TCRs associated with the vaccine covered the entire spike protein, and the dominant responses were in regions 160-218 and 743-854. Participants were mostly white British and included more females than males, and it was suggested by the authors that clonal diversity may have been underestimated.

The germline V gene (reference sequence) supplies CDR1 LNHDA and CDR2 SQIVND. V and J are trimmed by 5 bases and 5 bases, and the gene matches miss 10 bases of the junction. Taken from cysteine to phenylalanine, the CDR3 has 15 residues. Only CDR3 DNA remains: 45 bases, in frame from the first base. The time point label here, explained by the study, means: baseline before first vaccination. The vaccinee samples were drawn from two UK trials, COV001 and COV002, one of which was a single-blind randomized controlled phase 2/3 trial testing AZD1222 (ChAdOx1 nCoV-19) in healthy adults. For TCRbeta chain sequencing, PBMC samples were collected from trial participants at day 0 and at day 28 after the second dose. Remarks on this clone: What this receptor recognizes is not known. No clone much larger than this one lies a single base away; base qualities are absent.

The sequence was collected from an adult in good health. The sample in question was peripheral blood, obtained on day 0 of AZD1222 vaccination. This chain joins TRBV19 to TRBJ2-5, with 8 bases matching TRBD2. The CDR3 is CASSPREGQGETQYF. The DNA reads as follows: TGTGCCAGTAGTCCACGGGAGGGCCAGGGGGAGACCCAGTACTTC.